The sequence of this T cell receptor beta chain was determined in a study of blood T cells in healthy people across ages. In germline, CDR1 is SNHLY, CDR2 FYNNEI. Trimming cost V 4 bases and J 7 bases, with 8 bases left between them. The CDR3 has 13 amino acids. Sample-barcoded 5' priming and a J-beta primer mix drove a second PCR of about 6 to 12 cycles. From the 5' RACE reads, TCRdb called clonotypes with MiXCR, one entry per CDR3 protein. The data contain over 1.5 million distinct CDR3 sequences, just under 50% of them singletons. The chain joins TRBV2 to TRBJ1-6; D ambiguous. This TCR came from a woman between 40 and 55 years old in good health. Specimen: blood. The CDR3 bases are TGTGCCAGCAGTGGGCAGCAAAATTCACCCCTCCACTTT. This sequence encodes CASSGQQNSPLHF.